The present T cell receptor (beta chain) was sequenced within a study of blood T cell repertoires in COVID-19. The overall study: The United States, Italy and Spain were the sources of the acute and convalescent COVID-19 samples. T cells, B-cell-depleted T cells, or PBMCs provided the cDNA or gDNA that served as material.

Germline assignment: CDR1 SGHTA and CDR2 FQGNSA. The CDR3 has 13 residues. The ends were cut back, 2 bases at V and 8 bases at J, with 12 bases in the middle. As handled by the study authors: Nucleated cell number was recorded as an estimate derived from reference gene primer amplification. This table comes from immunoSEQ multiplex PCR, and its TCRdb copy is limited to in-frame clones, with some not included. The DNA gave D and trimming, while V, J and clone size come from that table. The table shows about 90,000 clones, with 80% occurring only once. The genes are TRBV7-2 and TRBJ2-5; D is uncertain. The specimen sequenced was peripheral blood. This sequence was found in a woman aged 70-85 years with acute or convalescent COVID-19. CDR3 protein: CASSLWARETQYF. Here the CDR3 DNA reads TGTGCCAGCAGCTTATGGGCCAGAGAAACCCAGTACTTC.